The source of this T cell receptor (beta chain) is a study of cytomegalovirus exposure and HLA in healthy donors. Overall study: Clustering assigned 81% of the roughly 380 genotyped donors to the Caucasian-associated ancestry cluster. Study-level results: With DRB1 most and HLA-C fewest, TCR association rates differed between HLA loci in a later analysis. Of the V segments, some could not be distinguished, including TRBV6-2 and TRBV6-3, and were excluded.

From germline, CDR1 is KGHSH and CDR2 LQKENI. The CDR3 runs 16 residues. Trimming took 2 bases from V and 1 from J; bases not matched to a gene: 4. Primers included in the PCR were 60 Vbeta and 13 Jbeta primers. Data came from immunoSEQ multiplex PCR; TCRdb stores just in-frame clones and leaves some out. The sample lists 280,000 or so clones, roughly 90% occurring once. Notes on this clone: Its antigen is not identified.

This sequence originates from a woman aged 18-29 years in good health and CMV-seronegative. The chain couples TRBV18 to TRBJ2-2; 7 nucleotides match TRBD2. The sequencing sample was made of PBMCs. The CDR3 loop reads CASSPSGGGNTGELFF. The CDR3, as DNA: TGTGCCAGCTCACCATCGGGAGGAGGGAACACCGGGGAGCTGTTTTTT.